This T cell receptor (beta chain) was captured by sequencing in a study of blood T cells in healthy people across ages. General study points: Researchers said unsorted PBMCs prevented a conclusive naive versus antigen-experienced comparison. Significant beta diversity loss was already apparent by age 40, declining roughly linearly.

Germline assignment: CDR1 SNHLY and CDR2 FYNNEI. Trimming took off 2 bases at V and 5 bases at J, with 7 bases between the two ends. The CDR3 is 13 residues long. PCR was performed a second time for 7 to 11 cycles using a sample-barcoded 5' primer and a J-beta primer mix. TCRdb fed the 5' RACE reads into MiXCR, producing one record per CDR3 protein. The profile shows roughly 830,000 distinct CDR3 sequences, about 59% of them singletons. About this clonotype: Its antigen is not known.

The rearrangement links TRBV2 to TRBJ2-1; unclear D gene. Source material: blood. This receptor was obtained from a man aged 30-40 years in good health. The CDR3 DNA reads TGTGCCAGCAGTGAATGGAAGAACAATGAGCAGTTCTTC. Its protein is CASSEWKNNEQFF.